This T cell receptor (beta chain) came from a study of blood T cell repertoires in COVID-19. About the study: COVID-19 samples, acute and convalescent, were from the United States, Italy and Spain. PBMCs, B-cell-depleted T cells, or T cells were the source of the cDNA or gDNA that made up the material.

In the study's own analysis: Reference gene primer amplification in the assay estimated nucleated cell counts. Here immunoSEQ multiplex PCR was the method, and the copy in TCRdb shows in-frame clones only, minus some. V, J and clone size are taken as reported in that table, and D and trimming were inferred from the DNA itself. The sample records over 130,000 clones, 75% to 90% being singletons. This CDR3 is 13 amino acids long. V lost 1 base to trimming and J lost 0 bases, with 5 bases between them. Germline V CDR1 and CDR2: SGHDT, YYEEEE. The sequence was collected from a man between 60 and 70 years old with active or convalescent COVID-19. The sequenced sample consisted of peripheral blood. This rearrangement joins TRBV5-6 to TRBJ2-7; D unresolved. CDR3 residues: CASSLRSSYEQYF. In DNA form, the CDR3 reads TGTGCCAGCAGCTTGCGTAGCTCCTACGAGCAGTACTTC.